Listed here is a single T cell receptor (beta chain). A few counts support this clonotype. Its antigen remains undetermined. The sample holds no much larger clone one base away, and base qualities are not on file. The 35 to 40 donors, aged about 6 to 95 years, were systemically healthy Caucasian individuals from Russia. About 10 milliliters of peripheral blood were drawn from each donor into EDTA-treated Vacutainer tubes. PBMCs were isolated by Ficoll-Paque density-gradient centrifugation, with at least 6.5 million obtained per sample. Trizol reagent was used to extract total RNA from the PBMCs, yielding at least 5 micrograms per sample. For every donor, an aliquot of PBMCs went through flow cytometry to measure the percentages of naive CD45RAhigh/CD27high T cells. The library was produced with 5' RACE. The listed sequencing device is Illumina HiSeq 2500. A second roughly 7 to 11 cycle PCR used a sample-barcoded 5' primer and a J-beta primer mix. A template-switch 5' adaptor carrying 12 random nucleotides introduced a unique molecular identifier onto each TCR beta cDNA molecule. Each sample yielded at least 3 million CDR3-containing paired-end reads. First-strand cDNA was synthesized from all RNA with the Mint cDNA synthesis kit, primed by a TRBC-specific oligonucleotide. All cDNA was treated with uracil-DNA glycosylase and then went through a first 18-cycle PCR with the universal primers M1SS and BC2_uni_R. In the paper's pipeline: Normalization of each sample was performed by random selection of 1 million high-quality reads, each carrying a distinct molecular identifier. Reads with shared molecular identifiers were discarded instead of being binned into consensus sequences. MiTCR, with a Q25 quality threshold and the strictest error-elimination algorithm, was used for CDR3 identification, clonotype clustering and error correction. A nonparametric unseen species model with Euler transformation was used to estimate lower-bound total TCR beta diversity. TCRdb passed the public sequencing reads through fastp at Q25 and MiXCR, retaining productive beta sequences. Records with the same CDR3 protein are collapsed into one entry carrying the most frequent genes and DNA. TCRdb's processing, not the authors', yielded these V and J calls. The sample has some 780,000 distinct CDR3 sequences on record, roughly three fifths of them singletons. Clones ranked in the top ten supply about 26% of the sample.

The source of the sample is a study of blood T cells in healthy people across ages (dated by TCRdb to the mid-2010s). About the investigation overall: In model experiments, roughly one uniquely barcoded TCR beta cDNA molecule per two T cells was captured by template switching. The donors were divided into four age groups: young (average around 15 years), middle-aged (approximately 42), aged (approximately 59) and long-lived (around 80). Using deep sequencing normalized with unique cDNA molecular identifiers, the study measured how TCR beta repertoire diversity changes with age. To avoid experimental bias, donors of different ages were spread randomly across the sequencing lanes. Using the same blood draw, the study looked at two additional independent replicas of 1 million unique cDNA reads for two donors, one aged 18 to 30 and the other aged 80 or older. Findings and caveats that apply to the study as a whole: As age increased, observed TCR beta diversity per million T cells dropped in a roughly linear way, and a significant reduction was already evident by age 40. Because donor CMV infection status was unknown, age-related changes in expanded clonotypes were potentially confounded. Bulk unsorted PBMC profiling prevented conclusive comparison of naive and antigen-experienced compartments. There was a strong correlation between observed TCR beta diversity and the percentage of naive T cells measured by flow cytometry. Total diversity estimates from one million sequenced T cells were considered lower bounds and underestimates. The long-lived group showed more naive CD4+ T cells, fewer expanded clones and increased TCR diversity than the aged group, suggesting age selection.

V ends up 3 bases short and J 5 bases short, with an unmatched junction base count of 12. The CDR3 sequence holds 16 residues, the cysteine and phenylalanine included. The only DNA kept is the CDR3, 48 bases in frame from the first base. The germline V gene (reference sequence) sets CDR1 to DFQATT and CDR2 to SNEGSKA. The clonotype comes from a man aged 40-55 years in good health. Sequencing was carried out using blood. The sequence joins TRBV20-1 to TRBJ2-5; 10 central nucleotides agree with TRBD2. The nucleotides read TGCAGTGCTAGCTTGGCTAGCGGGAGATTGTTGGAGACCCAGTACTTC. This codes for CSASLASGRLLETQYF.